The next 23 T cell receptor beta chains were all read from a single sample in a study of T cell repertoires in cytomegalovirus infection. TCRdb reprocessed the reads with MiXCR, giving one entry per CDR3 protein. Seen here are fewer than 700,000 distinct CDR3 sequences, less than 25% observed once, and the top ten hold roughly 8%. The sequencing input was CD8+ T cells from PBMCs. These receptors all come from a human donor in good health (CMV status not recorded). Some clones in this sample may be carry-over from other donors' samples.

J is TRBJ1-1 and V is TRBV6-5; TRBD1 is a possible D gene (6 bases). CDR1 is MNHEY and CDR2 is SVGAGI in the germline V gene. The V end lost 0 bases, the J end lost 4 bases, and 21 bases lay between the germline ends. There are 18 residues in the CDR3. The CDR3 protein is CASSYSLGRPGEATEAFF. The CDR3 coding sequence is TGTGCCAGCAGTTACTCGCTGGGGAGACCAGGGGAGGCCACTGAAGCTTTCTTT.

Comments on this clonotype: Possible read error: a much larger clone is one base away. The rearrangement uses TRBV7-4 and TRBJ2-7; D is possibly TRBD1 (6 bases). CDR3 size: 14 residues. V gave up 5 bases and J gave up 3 bases, with 14 bases separating them. The germline V gene encodes CDR1 SGHVT and CDR2 SQSDAQ. Here the CDR3 DNA reads TGTGCCAGCAGCCTCGGGACAAGGGGCTACGAGCAGTACGTC. Amino acid sequence: CASSLGTRGYEQYV.

The V and J genes are TRBV14 and TRBJ1-1; 7 bases are shared with TRBD1. Germline V gene sequence: CDR1 SGHDN, CDR2 FVKESK. Losses at the gene ends were 0 bases for V and 1 base for J; bases not matched to a gene: 5. This CDR3 comprises 16 residues. In nucleotides, the CDR3 is TGTGCCAGCAGCCAAGAGACAGGGAGAAAGAACACTGAAGCTTTCTTT. Its translation is CASSQETGRKNTEAFF.

The chain recombines TRBV20-1 with TRBJ2-3, with 9 bases matching TRBD1. J gave up 0 bases and V 5 bases, and 9 bases lay outside the gene matches. Germline-derived CDR1 and CDR2 are DFQATT and SNEGSKA (reference sequence). The CDR3 extends over 16 amino acids. CDR3 residues: CSAPHGTGSSTDTQYF. Written as DNA, the CDR3 is TGCAGTGCTCCTCACGGGACAGGGAGTAGCACAGATACGCAGTATTTT.

This sequence joins TRBV29-1 and TRBJ1-1; 7 nucleotides match TRBD1. The trim removed 4 bases at V and 0 bases at J, leaving 5 bases unmatched. The CDR3 consists of 14 residues. Looked up from germline, CDR1 is SQVTM and CDR2 is ANQGSEA. The CDR3 nucleotides read TGCAGCGTTGCAGGAGGGACAGTGAACACTGAAGCTTTCTTT. Encoded protein: CSVAGGTVNTEAFF.

This clonotype has just a few counts. The chain combines TRBV19 with TRBJ2-1; no clear D. The CDR3 spans 13 residues. The V gene's germline CDR1 is LNHDA and CDR2 SQIVND (reference sequence). Trimming removed 3 bases from V and 4 bases from J, with 7 bases in between. The CDR3 bases are TGTGCCAGTAGTATCTCACAGTACAATGAGCAGTTCTTC. Translation gives CASSISQYNEQFF.

This clonotype appeared a few times. The V gene is TRBV20-1, the J gene TRBJ1-5; 9 bases align to TRBD1. With 5 bases clipped from V and 3 bases from J, the junction kept 8 bases outside the gene matches. The length of the CDR3 is 15 residues. Per the germline V gene, CDR1 is DFQATT and CDR2 is SNEGSKA (reference sequence). The CDR3 DNA sequence: TGCAGTGCTCCATGGAGACAGGGGGTCAATCAGCCCCAGCATTTT. It translates to CSAPWRQGVNQPQHF.

V is TRBV15 and J is TRBJ2-1, with 8 nucleotides matching TRBD1. CDR1 and CDR2 from the germline V gene are LNHNV and YYDKDF (reference sequence). V lost 3 bases to trimming and J lost 0 bases; unmatched junction nucleotides: 4. The CDR3 contains 16 residues. CDR3 residues: CATSSTGGLSYNEQFF. The CDR3 nucleotides read TGTGCCACCAGCAGTACAGGGGGTCTCTCCTACAATGAGCAGTTCTTC.

Many counts were recorded for this clonotype. The chain combines TRBV28 with TRBJ2-5; D is perhaps TRBD1 (6 bases). V lost 6 bases and J 0 bases, leaving 11 bases between the germline ends. The CDR3 runs to 14 residues. Germline V CDR1 and CDR2: MDHEN, SYDVKM. CDR3 sequence (DNA): TGTGCCAGCAGGCCCCAGGGGTACCAAGAGACCCAGTACTTC. Its translation is CASRPQGYQETQYF. Filled out from reference TRBV28 and TRBJ2-5, the complete variable domain reads DVKVTQSSRYLVKRTGEKVFLECVQDMDHENMFWYRQDPGLGLRLIYFSYDVKMKEKGDIPEGYSVSREKKERFSLILESASTNQTSMYLCASRPQGYQETQYFGPGTRLLVL.

This clonotype was seen ten or more times. This chain uses TRBV28 with TRBJ2-1; tentatively, D is TRBD2 (7 bases). Germline CDR1 is MDHEN and CDR2 is SYDVKM. Trimming removed 4 bases at V and 7 bases at J, with 20 bases between. This CDR3 is built from 16 residues. The CDR3 DNA is TGTGCCAGCAGTTACAGGATGGGGGGGCGGATGAATGAGCAGTTCTTC. Amino acids: CASSYRMGGRMNEQFF. The variable domain in full, completed from reference TRBV28 and TRBJ2-1, reads DVKVTQSSRYLVKRTGEKVFLECVQDMDHENMFWYRQDPGLGLRLIYFSYDVKMKEKGDIPEGYSVSREKKERFSLILESASTNQTSMYLCASSYRMGGRMNEQFFGPGTRLTVL.

This clonotype has at least ten counts. The chain has TRBV7-9 and TRBJ1-5; no reliable D call. This CDR3 is 14 amino acids long. Between the trimmed V and J ends, which lost 3 bases and 0 bases, there was a span of 6 bases. Germline V gives CDR1 SEHNR, CDR2 FQNEAQ (reference sequence). CDR3 loop: CASSLEDSNQPQHF. The CDR3 DNA sequence: TGTGCCAGCAGCTTGGAAGATAGCAATCAGCCCCAGCATTTT. The whole variable domain, filled in from reference TRBV7-9 and TRBJ1-5, reads DTGVSQNPRHKITKRGQNVTFRCDPISEHNRLYWYRQTLGQGPEFLTYFQNEAQLEKSRLLSDRFSAERPKGSFSTLEIQRTEQGDSAMYLCASSLEDSNQPQHFGDGTRLSIL.

To note about this clonotype: A read error may explain this, as a much larger clone is one base away. The chain joins TRBV7-9 to TRBJ2-7, with a possible D match to TRBD2 (6 bases). The germline V gene encodes CDR1 SEHNR and CDR2 FQNEAQ (reference sequence). This CDR3 comprises 16 residues. V shed 4 bases and J shed 0 bases, with 16 bases lying between them. The CDR3 is CASSYLIGGNSYEQYV. CDR3 DNA sequence: TGTGCCAGCAGCTATCTTATCGGGGGTAACTCCTACGAGCAGTACGTC.

The chain employs TRBV19 and TRBJ2-7, with 9 bases aligning to TRBD1. The CDR3 contains 15 residues. Trimming took 6 bases from V and 3 from J; bases not matched to a gene: 9. CDR1 is LNHDA, CDR2 SQIVND, per germline (reference sequence). The CDR3 loop reads CASSPWTGDIYEQYF. Written as DNA, the CDR3 is TGTGCCAGTAGCCCCTGGACAGGGGATATCTACGAGCAGTACTTC.

The chain recombines TRBV6-5 with TRBJ2-7; D ambiguous. Germline-derived CDR1 and CDR2 are MNHEY and SVGAGI. The CDR3 sequence is 13 residues long. The V gene lost 0 bases and the J gene lost 2 bases, with 5 bases spanning the gap. CDR3 loop: CASSYSSAYEQYF. CDR3 bases: TGTGCCAGCAGTTACTCTTCAGCCTACGAGCAGTACTTC.

This clonotype has just a few counts. A much larger clone is a single base away; this may be a read error. J is TRBJ1-1 and V is TRBV7-4; D ambiguous. Trimming pared 4 bases from V and 3 bases from J, leaving 18 bases between. The germline gives CDR1 SGHVT, CDR2 SQSDAQ. This CDR3 contains 16 residues. CDR3 residues: CASSSIELGGDTEAFF. In nucleotides, the CDR3 is TGTGCCAGCAGCTCTATAGAACTGGGTGGGGACACTGAAGCTTTCTTT.

This clonotype has only a few counts. J is TRBJ2-7 and V is TRBV13, with 10 bases identical to TRBD1. Germline V gives CDR1 PRHDT, CDR2 FYEKMQ (reference sequence). The CDR3 is 15 residues long. Trimming at V came to 5 bases and at J to 4 bases, leaving 8 bases not matched to a gene. CDR3 bases: TGTGCCAGCAGCCCATCGACAGGGGGCACGTACGAGCAGTACTTC. Its protein product is CASSPSTGGTYEQYF.

This clonotype was detected a few times. The rearrangement links TRBV19 to TRBJ2-1; 8 nucleotides line up with TRBD2. Germline V lookup: CDR1 LNHDA, CDR2 SQIVND (reference sequence). After removal of 8 bases from V and 5 bases from J, the junction contained 5 bases not matched to a gene. CDR3 length: 13 amino acids. CDR3: CASLLAGNNEQFF. For the CDR3, the DNA is TGTGCCAGTTTATTAGCGGGGAACAATGAGCAGTTCTTC.

This clonotype was seen more than once but under ten times. This chain uses TRBV2 with TRBJ2-7, with a weak D call TRBD1 (5 bases). This CDR3 is 13 amino acids long. Trimming removed 2 bases from V and 3 bases from J, with 8 bases in between. Germline values: CDR1 SNHLY, CDR2 FYNNEI. The CDR3 nucleotides are TGTGCCAGCAGTGAACTCAGGGACTACGAGCAGTACGTC. It specifies CASSELRDYEQYV.

At least ten counts were recorded for this clonotype. This chain joins TRBV7-8 and TRBJ2-1, with 8 positions matching TRBD1. This CDR3 region has 18 residues. The V and J ends lost 4 bases and 6 bases, in that order; junction bases with no gene match: 17. Germline lookup yields CDR1 SGHVS and CDR2 FQNEAQ. DNA for the CDR3: TGTGCCAGCAGCTCCGGATGGACAGGGACAGGCCACCTCAATGAGCAGTTCTTC. Translation: CASSSGWTGTGHLNEQFF. The full variable domain, with the rest looked up from reference TRBV7-8 and TRBJ2-1, is GAGVSQSPRYKVAKRGQDVALRCDPISGHVSLFWYQQALGQGPEFLTYFQNEAQLDKSGLPSDRFFAERPEGSVSTLKIQRTQQEDSAVYLCASSSGWTGTGHLNEQFFGPGTRLTVL.

As for this clonotype: A read error is possible here, since a much larger clone lies one base away. The CDR3 here is CVSSIGTGVGYTF. CDR3 DNA: TGTGTCAGCAGCATAGGGACAGGGGTCGGCTACACCTTC. This chain uses TRBV7-2 with TRBJ1-2; 10 bases line up with TRBD1. The CDR3 is 13 amino acids. CDR1 SGHTA and CDR2 FQGNSA come from the germline V gene.

The chain recombines TRBV14 with TRBJ2-1; a possible D gene is TRBD1 (5 bases). V gave up 4 bases and J gave up 10 bases, with 8 bases separating them. The CDR3 length is 11 residues. Germline CDR1 is SGHDN and CDR2 is FVKESK. CDR3 in amino acids: CASSRDREQFF. Here the CDR3 DNA reads TGTGCCAGCAGCCGTGACAGAGAGCAGTTCTTC.

The chain has TRBV19 and TRBJ1-1; D remains ambiguous. The CDR3 has 12 amino acids. CDR1 and CDR2 (germline): LNHDA, SQIVND (reference sequence). Trimming removed 1 base from V and 9 bases from J, with 9 bases in between. The CDR3 loop is CASSIVFDKAFF. The CDR3 bases are TGTGCCAGTAGTATAGTTTTCGACAAAGCTTTCTTT. Full variable domain (outside the CDR3, taken from reference TRBV19 and TRBJ1-1): DGGITQSPKYLFRKEGQNVTLSCEQNLNHDAMYWYRQDPGQGLRLIYYSQIVNDFQKGDIAEGYSVSREKKESFPLTVTSAQKNPTAFYLCASSIVFDKAFFGQGTRLTVV.

There are many counts of this clonotype. This chain joins TRBV28 and TRBJ1-1; D is uncertain. From germline, CDR1 is MDHEN and CDR2 SYDVKM. V was pared by 4 bases and J by 2 bases, with 14 bases between. The CDR3 length is 15 residues. CDR3 sequence (DNA): TGTGCCAGCAGTTGGGTGACAAGGGCTAACACTGAAGCTTTCTTT. Amino acids: CASSWVTRANTEAFF.